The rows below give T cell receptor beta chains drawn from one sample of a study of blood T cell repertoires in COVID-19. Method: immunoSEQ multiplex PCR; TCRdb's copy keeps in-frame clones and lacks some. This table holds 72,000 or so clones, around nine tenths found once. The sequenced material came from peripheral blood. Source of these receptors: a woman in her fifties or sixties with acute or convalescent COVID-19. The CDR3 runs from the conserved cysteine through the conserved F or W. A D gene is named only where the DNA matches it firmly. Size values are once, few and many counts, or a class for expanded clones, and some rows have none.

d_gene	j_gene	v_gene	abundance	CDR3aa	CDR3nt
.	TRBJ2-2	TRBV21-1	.	CASGQGTGELFF	TGTGCCAGCGGACAGGGAACCGGGGAGCTGTTTTTT
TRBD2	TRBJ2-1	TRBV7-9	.	CASSLVRGGVGSYNEQFF	TGTGCCAGCAGCTTAGTACGCGGGGGGGTCGGCTCCTACAATGAGCAGTTCTTC
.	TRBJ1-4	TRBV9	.	CASSPEGAEKLFF	TGTGCCAGCAGCCCTGAAGGGGCAGAAAAACTGTTTTTT
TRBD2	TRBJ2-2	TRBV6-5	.	CASSSGGAGGELFF	TGTGCCAGCAGTAGCGGGGGGGCCGGCGGGGAGCTGTTTTTT
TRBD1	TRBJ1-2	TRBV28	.	CASSRTGRDYGYTF	TGTGCCAGCAGCCGGACAGGGCGGGACTATGGCTACACCTTC
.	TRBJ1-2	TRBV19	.	CASSRSTPLYGYTF	TGTGCCAGTAGTCGGAGCACCCCCCTCTATGGCTACACCTTC
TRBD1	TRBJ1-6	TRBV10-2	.	CASSDRPGQGNSPLHF	TGCGCCAGCAGTGACCGACCGGGACAGGGGAATTCACCCCTCCACTTT
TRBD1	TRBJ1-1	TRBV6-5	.	CASNYGQGYTEAFF	TGTGCCAGCAATTACGGACAGGGTTATACTGAAGCTTTCTTT
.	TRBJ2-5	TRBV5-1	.	CASSTTGETQYF	TGCGCCAGCAGCACCACCGGGGAGACCCAGTACTTC
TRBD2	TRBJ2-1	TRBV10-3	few	CAISGSLRGGLAYSYNEQFF	TGTGCCATCAGTGGTTCTCTCCGCGGGGGGCTCGCCTACTCCTACAATGAGCAGTTCTTC
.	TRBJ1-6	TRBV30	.	CAWSGSRGRSNSPLHF	TGTGCCTGGAGTGGCAGTAGGGGCAGATCCAATTCACCCCTCCACTTT
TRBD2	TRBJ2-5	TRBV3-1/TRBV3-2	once	CASSHVLAGVQETQYF	TGTGCCAGCAGCCATGTACTAGCGGGGGTCCAAGAGACCCAGTACTTC
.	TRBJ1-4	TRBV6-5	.	CATTSRGRGEKLFF	TGTGCCACCACAAGCCGAGGCCGAGGAGAAAAACTGTTTTTT
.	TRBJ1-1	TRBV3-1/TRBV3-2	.	CASSQGAGTEAFF	TGTGCCAGCAGCCAAGGGGCGGGGACTGAAGCTTTCTTT
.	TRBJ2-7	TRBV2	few	CASSELKTYEQYF	TGTGCCAGCAGTGAACTAAAAACCTACGAGCAGTACTTC
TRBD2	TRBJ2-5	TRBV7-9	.	CASSLAPWGSGGDQETQYF	TGTGCCAGCAGCTTAGCGCCATGGGGGAGCGGGGGTGACCAAGAGACCCAGTACTTC
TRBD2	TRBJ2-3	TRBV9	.	CASSVGGGGASDTQYF	TGTGCCAGCAGCGTAGGTGGCGGGGGGGCCTCAGATACGCAGTATTTT
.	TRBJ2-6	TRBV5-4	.	CASSLGGLAPGANVLTF	TGTGCCAGCAGCTTGGGGGGCCTGGCCCCTGGGGCCAACGTCCTGACTTTC
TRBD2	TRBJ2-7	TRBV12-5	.	CASGPRTSGPHEQYF	TGTGCTAGTGGTCCGCGGACTAGCGGGCCCCACGAGCAGTACTTC
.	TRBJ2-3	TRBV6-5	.	CASRPGISTDTQYF	TGTGCCAGCAGGCCCGGGATTTCCACAGATACGCAGTATTTT
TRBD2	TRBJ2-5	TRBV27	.	CASSLIAGEETQYF	TGTGCCAGCAGCTTAATAGCGGGGGAAGAGACCCAGTACTTC
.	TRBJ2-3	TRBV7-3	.	CASSSTGGLDTQYF	TGTGCCAGCAGCTCGACGGGGGGCCTAGATACGCAGTATTTT
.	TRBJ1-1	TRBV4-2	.	CASSQDRGNTEAFF	TGTGCCAGCAGCCAAGATAGGGGGAACACTGAAGCTTTCTTT
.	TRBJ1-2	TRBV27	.	CASRLTVNYGYTF	TGTGCCAGCAGACTGACAGTGAACTATGGCTACACCTTC